This T cell receptor beta chain appears in the sequencing data of a study of T cell changes during pregnancy in multiple sclerosis. Germline loops: CDR1 SGDLS, CDR2 YYNGEE. V was clipped by 1 base and J by 5 bases, with 12 bases between them. The CDR3 totals 14 residues. The repertoire was sequenced with immunoSEQ multiplex PCR; TCRdb's copy has only in-frame clones and lacks some. The repertoire holds just under 100,000 clones, approximately 94% seen once, with 0.99% in the top ten. The chain employs TRBV9 and TRBJ1-2; no clear D gene. This specimen consisted of peripheral blood, obtained after pregnancy. The clonotype was recovered from a female donor with multiple sclerosis, enrolled in a pregnancy study. CDR3 in DNA: TGTGCCAGCAGCGTAAGTGAGGGCCGGTATGGCTACACCTTC. Protein product: CASSVSEGRYGYTF. Full variable domain (missing parts from reference TRBV9 and TRBJ1-2): DSGVTQTPKHLITATGQRVTLRCSPRSGDLSVYWYQQSLDQGLQFLIQYYNGEERAKGNILERFSAQQFPDLHSELNLSSLELGDSALYFCASSVSEGRYGYTFGSGTRLTVV.